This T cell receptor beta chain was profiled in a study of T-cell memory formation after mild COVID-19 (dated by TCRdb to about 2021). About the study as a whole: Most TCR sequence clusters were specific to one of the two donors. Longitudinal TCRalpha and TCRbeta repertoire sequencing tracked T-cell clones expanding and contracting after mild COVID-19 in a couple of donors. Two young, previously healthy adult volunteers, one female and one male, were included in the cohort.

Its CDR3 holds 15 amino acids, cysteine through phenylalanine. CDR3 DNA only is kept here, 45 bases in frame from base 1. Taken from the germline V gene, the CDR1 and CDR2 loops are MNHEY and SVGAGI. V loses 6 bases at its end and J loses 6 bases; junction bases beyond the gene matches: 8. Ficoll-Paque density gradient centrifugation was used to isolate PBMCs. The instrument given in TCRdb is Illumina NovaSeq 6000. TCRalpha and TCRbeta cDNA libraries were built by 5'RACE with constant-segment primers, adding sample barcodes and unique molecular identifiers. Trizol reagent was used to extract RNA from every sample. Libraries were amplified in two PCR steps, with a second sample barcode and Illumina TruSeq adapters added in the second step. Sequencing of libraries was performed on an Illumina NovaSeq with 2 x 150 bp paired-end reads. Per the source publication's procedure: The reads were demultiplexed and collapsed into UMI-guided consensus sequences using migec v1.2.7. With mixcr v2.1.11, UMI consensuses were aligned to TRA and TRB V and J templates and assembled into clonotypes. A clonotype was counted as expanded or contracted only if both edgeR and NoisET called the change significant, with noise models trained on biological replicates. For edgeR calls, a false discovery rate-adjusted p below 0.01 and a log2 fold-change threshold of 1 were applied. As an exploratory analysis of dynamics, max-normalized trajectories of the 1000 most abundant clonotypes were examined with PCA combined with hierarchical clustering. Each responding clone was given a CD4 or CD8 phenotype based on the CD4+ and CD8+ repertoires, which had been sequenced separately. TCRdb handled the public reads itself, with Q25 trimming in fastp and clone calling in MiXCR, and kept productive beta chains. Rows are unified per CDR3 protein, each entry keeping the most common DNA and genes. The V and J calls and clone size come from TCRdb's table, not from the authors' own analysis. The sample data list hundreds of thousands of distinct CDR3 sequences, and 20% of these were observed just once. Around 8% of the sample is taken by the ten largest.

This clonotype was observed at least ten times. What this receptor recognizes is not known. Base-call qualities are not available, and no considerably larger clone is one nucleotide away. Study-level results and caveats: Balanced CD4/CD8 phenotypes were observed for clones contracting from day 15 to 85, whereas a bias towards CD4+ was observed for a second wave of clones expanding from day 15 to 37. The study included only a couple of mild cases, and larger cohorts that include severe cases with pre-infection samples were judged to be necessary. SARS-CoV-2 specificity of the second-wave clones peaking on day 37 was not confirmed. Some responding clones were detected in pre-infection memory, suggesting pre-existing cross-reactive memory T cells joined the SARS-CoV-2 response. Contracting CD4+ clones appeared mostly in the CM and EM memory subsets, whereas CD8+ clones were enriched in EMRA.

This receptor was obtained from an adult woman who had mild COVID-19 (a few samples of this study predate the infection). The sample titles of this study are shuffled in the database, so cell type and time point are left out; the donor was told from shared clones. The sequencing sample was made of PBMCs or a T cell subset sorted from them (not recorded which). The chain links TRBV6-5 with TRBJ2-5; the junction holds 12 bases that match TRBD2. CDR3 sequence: CASRWTSGMGKTQYF. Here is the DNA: TGTGCCAGCAGGTGGACTAGCGGGATGGGCAAGACCCAGTACTTC.